This T cell receptor (beta chain) appears in the sequencing data of a study of CD8 T cells in ankylosing spondylitis. The CDR3 contains 17 residues. CDR1 is SQVTM, CDR2 ANQGSEA, per germline. The V gene end was trimmed by 4 bases and the J gene end by 4 bases; junction bases not matched to a gene: 15. Library preparation for TCR beta used quantitative 5'-RACE with molecular barcodes. TCRdb re-analysed the 5' RACE reads in MiXCR, keeping a single row per CDR3 protein. The table has over 600,000 distinct CDR3 sequences, under 20% seen once. Whole-study results and caveats: Ankylosing spondylitis blood appeared to be characterized by a TCR beta motif of under 10 highly homologous variants. Reportedly, matched ankylosing spondylitis synovial fluid was significantly enriched for disease-linked clones.

This clonotype was seen only a few times. The antigen remains undetermined. This clonotype was sampled from a male donor with ankylosing spondylitis. The chain carries TRBV29-1 and TRBJ2-1, with 8 bases aligning to TRBD2. Sequencing used blood, either unsorted or a sorted T cell fraction (not recorded which). CDR3 nucleotides: TGCAGCGTTGGCGCCCGGAGTCGCGGGAGGACTTACAATGAGCAGTTCTTC. Translation gives CSVGARSRGRTYNEQFF.